These T cell receptor beta chains were read from a single sample in a study of PD-L1 blockade in urothelial cancer. Sequenced by immunoSEQ multiplex PCR; TCRdb stores in-frame clones only, minus some. The table shows approximately 45,000 clones, with 82% occurring only once. The sample was PBMCs, taken around atezolizumab (anti-PD-L1) treatment. These receptors originate from a man between 50 and 59 years old with urothelial cancer. Both conserved end residues are part of each CDR3. Each record gives: J gene, clone size, CDR3 length, V gene, CDR3 protein. Clone size appears in some rows only: once, few, many, or a class for an expanded clone.

TRBJ2-7	-	12	TRBV12-5	CASGLSRGEQYF
TRBJ2-1	-	15	TRBV6-6	CASSYGQVGINEQFF
TRBJ1-5	-	13	TRBV5-1	CASSEGGNQPQHF
TRBJ2-5	-	16	TRBV4-2	CASSQDRGGAVETQYF
TRBJ1-1	-	16	TRBV4-1	CASSQGLGMGNTEAFF
TRBJ1-6	-	16	TRBV11-2	CASSLEGDSYNSPLHF
TRBJ1-2	-	15	TRBV11-2	CASSPFDREGTGYTF
TRBJ2-7	-	15	TRBV7-2	CASSLGTSVTYEQYF
TRBJ1-1	once	15	TRBV10-3	CAIGSLQGGNTEAFF
TRBJ1-5	once	15	TRBV7-6	CASSRGQGLNQPQHF
TRBJ1-6	few	12	TRBV28	CASSGPGGALHF
TRBJ1-1	few	15	TRBV6-1	CASSEAQGAIAEAFF
TRBJ1-3	-	15	TRBV5-6	CASSLPTGSGNTIYF
TRBJ2-7	once	14	TRBV11-1	CASSPRERVIEQYF
TRBJ1-5	once	18	TRBV23-1	CASSQPKWATTRNQPQHF
TRBJ1-5	-	13	TRBV2	CAGNRDGGQPQHF
TRBJ2-1	many	12	TRBV28	CASSLRAGEQFF
TRBJ2-7	-	15	TRBV7-9	CASSAQSGSSYEQYF
TRBJ2-5	-	14	TRBV5-1	CASSPQGVQETQYF